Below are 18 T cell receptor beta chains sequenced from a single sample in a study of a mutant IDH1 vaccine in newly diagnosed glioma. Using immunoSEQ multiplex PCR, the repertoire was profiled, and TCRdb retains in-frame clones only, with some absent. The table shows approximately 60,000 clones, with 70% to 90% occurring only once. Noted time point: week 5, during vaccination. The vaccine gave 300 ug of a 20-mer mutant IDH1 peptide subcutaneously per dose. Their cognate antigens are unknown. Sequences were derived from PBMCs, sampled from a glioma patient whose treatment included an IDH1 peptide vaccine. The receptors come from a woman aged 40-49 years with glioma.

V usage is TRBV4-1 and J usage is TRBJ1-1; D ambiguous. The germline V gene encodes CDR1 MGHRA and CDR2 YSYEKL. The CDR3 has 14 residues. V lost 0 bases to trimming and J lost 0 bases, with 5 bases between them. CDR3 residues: CASSQDPLNTEAFF. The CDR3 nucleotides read TGCGCCAGCAGCCAAGATCCCCTGAACACTGAAGCTTTCTTT.

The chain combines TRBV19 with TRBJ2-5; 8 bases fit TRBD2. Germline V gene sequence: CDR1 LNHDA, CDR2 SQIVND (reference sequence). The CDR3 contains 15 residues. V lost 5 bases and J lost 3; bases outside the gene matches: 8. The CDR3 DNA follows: TGTGCCAGTAGTTTTGAGCGGGGGAATAAAGAGACCCAGTACTTC. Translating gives CASSFERGNKETQYF.

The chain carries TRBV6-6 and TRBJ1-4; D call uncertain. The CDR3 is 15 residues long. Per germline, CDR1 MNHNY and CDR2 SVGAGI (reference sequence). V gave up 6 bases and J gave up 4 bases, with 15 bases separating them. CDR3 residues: CASSPGPKVNEKLFF. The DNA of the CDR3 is TGTGCCAGCAGCCCGGGCCCCAAGGTTAATGAAAAACTGTTTTTT.

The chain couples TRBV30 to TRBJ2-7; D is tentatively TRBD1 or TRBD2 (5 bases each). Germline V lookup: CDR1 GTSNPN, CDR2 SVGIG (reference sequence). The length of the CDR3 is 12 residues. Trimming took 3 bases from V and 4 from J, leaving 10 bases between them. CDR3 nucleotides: TGTGCCTGGAGAGGTGGGGGTTACGAGCAGTACTTC. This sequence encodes CAWRGGGYEQYF.

DNA of the CDR3: TGCGCCAGCAGCCCGACGGACAGGGAAAATGAAAAACTGTTTTTT. It is translated as CASSPTDRENEKLFF. This rearrangement joins TRBV5-1 to TRBJ1-4, with 8 bases identical to TRBD1. Germline-derived CDR1 and CDR2 are SGHRS and YFSETQ. The CDR3 runs 15 residues. The trim removed 4 bases at V and 5 bases at J, leaving 7 bases unmatched.

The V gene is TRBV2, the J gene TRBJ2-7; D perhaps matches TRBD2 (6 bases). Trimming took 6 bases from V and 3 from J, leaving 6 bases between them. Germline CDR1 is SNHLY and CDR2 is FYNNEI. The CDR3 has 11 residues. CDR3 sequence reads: CASRGGYEQYF. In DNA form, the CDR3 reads TGTGCCAGCAGGGGAGGCTACGAGCAGTACTTC.

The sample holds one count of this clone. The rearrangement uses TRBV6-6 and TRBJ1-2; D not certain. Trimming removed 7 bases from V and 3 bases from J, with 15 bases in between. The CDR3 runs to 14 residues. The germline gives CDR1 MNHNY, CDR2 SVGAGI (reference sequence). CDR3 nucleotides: TGTGCCAGCACCGACCTCGGACGGGACTATGGCTACACCTTC. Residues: CASTDLGRDYGYTF.

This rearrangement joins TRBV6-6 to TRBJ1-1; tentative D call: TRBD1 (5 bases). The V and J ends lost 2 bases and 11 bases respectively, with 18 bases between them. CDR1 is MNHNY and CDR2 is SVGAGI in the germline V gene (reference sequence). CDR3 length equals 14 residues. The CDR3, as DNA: TGTGCCAGCAGTTACCGGGGACTGGAGCCAGTGGCTTTCTTT. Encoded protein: CASSYRGLEPVAFF.

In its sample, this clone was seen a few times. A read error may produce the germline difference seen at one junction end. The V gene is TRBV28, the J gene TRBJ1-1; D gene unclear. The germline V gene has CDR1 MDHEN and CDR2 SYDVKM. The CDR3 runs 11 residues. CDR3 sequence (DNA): TGTGCCAGCAGTTTTTCTCTGGGTGCCTCTTTT. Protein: CASSFSLGASF.

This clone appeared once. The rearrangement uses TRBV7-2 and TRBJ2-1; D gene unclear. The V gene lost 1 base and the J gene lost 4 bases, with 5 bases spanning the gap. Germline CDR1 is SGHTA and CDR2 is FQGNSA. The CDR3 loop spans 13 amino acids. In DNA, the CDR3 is TGTGCCAGCAGCTTAGTGGGGTACAATGAGCAGTTCTTC. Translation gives CASSLVGYNEQFF.

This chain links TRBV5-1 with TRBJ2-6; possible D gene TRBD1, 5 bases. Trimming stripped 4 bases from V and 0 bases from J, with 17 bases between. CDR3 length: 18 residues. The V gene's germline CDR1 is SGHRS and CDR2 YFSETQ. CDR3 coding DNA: TGCGCCAGCAGCGCAGGGATAATAAATACCTCTGGGGCCAACGTCCTGACTTTC. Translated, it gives CASSAGIINTSGANVLTF.

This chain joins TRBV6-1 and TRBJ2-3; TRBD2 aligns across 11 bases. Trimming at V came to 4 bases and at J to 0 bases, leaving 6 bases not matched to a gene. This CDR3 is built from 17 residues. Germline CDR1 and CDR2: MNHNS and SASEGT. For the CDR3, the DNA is TGTGCCAGCAGTGCCGGGACTAGCGGAACTAGCACAGATACGCAGTATTTT. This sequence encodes CASSAGTSGTSTDTQYF.

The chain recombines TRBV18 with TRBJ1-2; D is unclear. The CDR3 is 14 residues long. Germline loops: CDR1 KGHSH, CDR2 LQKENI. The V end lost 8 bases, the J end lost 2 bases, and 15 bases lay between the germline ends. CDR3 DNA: TGTGCCAGCGCGCGGCGGACGGAGAACTATGGCTACACCTTC. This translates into CASARRTENYGYTF. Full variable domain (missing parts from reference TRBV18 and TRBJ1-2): NAGVMQNPRHLVRRRGQEARLRCSPMKGHSHVYWYRQLPEEGLKFMVYLQKENIIDESGMPKERFSAEFPKEGPSILRIQQVVRGDSAAYFCASARRTENYGYTFGSGTRLTVV.

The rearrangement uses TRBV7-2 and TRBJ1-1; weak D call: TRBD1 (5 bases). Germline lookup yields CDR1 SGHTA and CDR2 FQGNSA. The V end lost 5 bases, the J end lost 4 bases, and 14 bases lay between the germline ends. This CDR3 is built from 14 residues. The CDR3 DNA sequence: TGTGCCAGCAGCCCTCGTCGGGGGGGCACTGAAGCTTTCTTT. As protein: CASSPRRGGTEAFF. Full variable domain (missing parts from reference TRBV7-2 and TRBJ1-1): GAGVSQSPSNKVTEKGKDVELRCDPISGHTALYWYRQSLGQGLEFLIYFQGNSAPDKSGLPSDRFSAERTGGSVSTLTIQRTQQEDSAVYLCASSPRRGGTEAFFGQGTRLTVV.

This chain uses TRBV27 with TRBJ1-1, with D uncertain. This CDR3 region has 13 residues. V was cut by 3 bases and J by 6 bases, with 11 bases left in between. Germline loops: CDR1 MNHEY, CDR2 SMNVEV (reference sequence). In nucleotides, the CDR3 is TGTGCCAGCAGTTTGGTGAGGGAGGCTGAAGCTTTCTTT. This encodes CASSLVREAEAFF.

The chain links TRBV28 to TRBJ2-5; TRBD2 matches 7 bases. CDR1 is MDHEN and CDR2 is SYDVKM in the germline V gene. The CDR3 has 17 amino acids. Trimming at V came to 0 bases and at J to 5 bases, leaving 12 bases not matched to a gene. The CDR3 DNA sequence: TGTGCCAGCAGTTTATGGGGGAGGGGAAGGGGAAGGGAGACCCAGTACTTC. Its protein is CASSLWGRGRGRETQYF. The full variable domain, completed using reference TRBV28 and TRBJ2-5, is DVKVTQSSRYLVKRTGEKVFLECVQDMDHENMFWYRQDPGLGLRLIYFSYDVKMKEKGDIPEGYSVSREKKERFSLILESASTNQTSMYLCASSLWGRGRGRETQYFGPGTRLLVL.

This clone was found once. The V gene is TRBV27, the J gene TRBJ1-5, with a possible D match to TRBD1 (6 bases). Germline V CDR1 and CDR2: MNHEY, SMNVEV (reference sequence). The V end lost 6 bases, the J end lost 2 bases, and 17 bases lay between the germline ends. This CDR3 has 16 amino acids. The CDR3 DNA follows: TGTGCCAGCAGACCCGGGACATCTCTAGGCAATCAGCCCCAGCATTTT. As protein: CASRPGTSLGNQPQHF.

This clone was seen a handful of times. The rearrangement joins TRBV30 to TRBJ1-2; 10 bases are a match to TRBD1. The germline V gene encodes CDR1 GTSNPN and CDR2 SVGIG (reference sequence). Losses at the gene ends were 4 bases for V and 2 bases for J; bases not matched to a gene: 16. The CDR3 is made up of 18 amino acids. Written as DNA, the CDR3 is TGTGCCTGGACCCCGAGGTGGGACAGGGGTCCCCTAAACTATGGCTACACCTTC. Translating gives CAWTPRWDRGPLNYGYTF.